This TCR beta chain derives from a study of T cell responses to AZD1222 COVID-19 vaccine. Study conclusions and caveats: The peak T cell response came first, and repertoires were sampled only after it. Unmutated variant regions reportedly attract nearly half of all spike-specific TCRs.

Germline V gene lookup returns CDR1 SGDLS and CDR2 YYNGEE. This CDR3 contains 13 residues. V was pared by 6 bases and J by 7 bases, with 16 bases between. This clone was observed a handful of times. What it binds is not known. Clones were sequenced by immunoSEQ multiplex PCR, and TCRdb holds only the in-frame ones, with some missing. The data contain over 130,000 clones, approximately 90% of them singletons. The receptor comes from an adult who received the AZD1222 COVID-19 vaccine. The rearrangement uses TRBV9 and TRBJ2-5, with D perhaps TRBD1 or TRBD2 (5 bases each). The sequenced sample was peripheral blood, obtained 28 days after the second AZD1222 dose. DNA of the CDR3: TGTGCCAGCACCCTAGGGACGGCAGGGACCCAGTACTTC. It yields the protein CASTLGTAGTQYF.